The next 21 T cell receptor beta chains were all read from a single sample in a study of cytotoxic CD8 clonotypes in ibrutinib-treated CLL. Data came from immunoSEQ multiplex PCR; TCRdb stores just in-frame clones and leaves some out. The sample contains about 160,000 clones, 84% of which appear only once. The sequencing here drew on PBMCs, taken after 24 months of ibrutinib treatment. Every receptor here comes from a human donor with chronic lymphocytic leukemia.

The chain recombines TRBV4-2 with TRBJ1-1; D uncertain. This CDR3 contains 13 residues. Germline CDR1 reads LGHNA; CDR2 reads YNFKEQ. V gave up 3 bases and J gave up 5 bases, with 10 bases separating them. The CDR3 DNA is TGTGCCAGCAGCCAGGAGCGAGGGACTGAAGCTTTCTTT. Translating it yields CASSQERGTEAFF.

The V gene is TRBV6-1, the J gene TRBJ1-5; no clear D gene. Trimming removed 2 bases from V and 3 bases from J, with 17 bases in between. The CDR3 contains 17 residues. Looked up from germline, CDR1 is MNHNS and CDR2 is SASEGT. The CDR3 nucleotides read TGTGCCAGCAGTGAATTCGGGCATACGTTATTCAATCAGCCCCAGCATTTT. It specifies CASSEFGHTLFNQPQHF.

As regards this clone: Mismatch with germline at one junction end may stem from a read error. This rearrangement joins TRBV6-4 to TRBJ1-1; 10 bases align to TRBD1. Germline values: CDR1 MRHNA, CDR2 SNTAGT. The CDR3 consists of 19 residues. The CDR3, as DNA: TGTGCCAGCAACGAGGAGGGTAAGGAGACAGGGGGCATGAACACTGAAGCTTTTTTT. This translates into CASNEEGKETGGMNTEAFF.

The rearrangement joins TRBV19 to TRBJ1-4; 7 bases line up with TRBD1. CDR1 LNHDA and CDR2 SQIVND come from the germline V gene (reference sequence). J lost 14 bases, V lost 4 bases, and 10 bases had no gene match. The CDR3 runs to 13 residues. The CDR3 spells CASSTLPPGQLFF. As DNA, the CDR3 is TGTGCCAGTAGTACGCTACCTCCGGGACAGCTGTTTTTT. The complete variable domain, with remaining parts taken from reference TRBV19 and TRBJ1-4, reads DGGITQSPKYLFRKEGQNVTLSCEQNLNHDAMYWYRQDPGQGLRLIYYSQIVNDFQKGDIAEGYSVSREKKESFPLTVTSAQKNPTAFYLCASSTLPPGQLFFGSGTQLSVL.

The gene calls are TRBV7-2 and TRBJ1-2; D not certain. Looked up from germline, CDR1 is SGHTA and CDR2 is FQGNSA. The CDR3 spans 14 residues. V lost 2 bases to trimming and J lost 0 bases, with 7 bases between them. The CDR3 is CASSLKAANYGYTF. The CDR3 DNA sequence: TGTGCCAGCAGCTTAAAAGCAGCTAACTATGGCTACACCTTC.

The chain has TRBV5-1 and TRBJ2-5; TRBD1 matches at 8 bases. The CDR3 is made up of 14 amino acids. CDR1 and CDR2 from the germline V gene are SGHRS and YFSETQ. The V gene end was trimmed by 2 bases and the J gene end by 4 bases; junction bases not matched to a gene: 4. As DNA, the CDR3 is TGCGCCAGCAGCTTACCGCAGGGGGCAGAGACCCAGTACTTC. Amino acids: CASSLPQGAETQYF.

This sequence joins TRBV28 and TRBJ2-7, with 8 bases aligning to TRBD2. Germline CDR1 is MDHEN and CDR2 is SYDVKM. CDR3 length: 14 residues. Germline trimming cut 6 bases from V and 4 bases from J; bases unmatched to any gene: 8. The CDR3 DNA reads TGTGCCAGCAGCCCCCATAGCGGGGCTTACGAGCAGTACTTC. This translates into CASSPHSGAYEQYF.

This chain connects TRBV5-1 to TRBJ1-1; TRBD1 aligns across 9 bases. This CDR3 is built from 15 residues. The germline V gene has CDR1 SGHRS and CDR2 YFSETQ. The V gene end was trimmed by 4 bases and the J gene end by 5 bases; junction bases not matched to a gene: 9. For the CDR3, the DNA is TGCGCCAGCAGCGCCCCGGGACAGGGACGGACTGAAGCTTTCTTT. Encoded protein: CASSAPGQGRTEAFF.

This clone has just one count. This chain connects TRBV5-6 to TRBJ2-3; D not resolved. Germline V CDR1 and CDR2: SGHDT, YYEEEE. This CDR3 is 12 amino acids long. With 1 base removed from V and 5 bases from J, the gap between germline ends came to 5 bases. CDR3 loop: CASSLREDTQYF. The CDR3 coding sequence is TGTGCCAGCAGCTTGAGAGAAGATACGCAGTATTTT.

The chain employs TRBV7-2 and TRBJ2-7, with 8 bases lining up with TRBD2. Trimming took 3 bases from V and 8 from J; bases not matched to a gene: 12. The CDR3 length is 15 residues. CDR1 and CDR2 (germline): SGHTA, FQGNSA. The DNA for the CDR3 is TGTGCCAGCAGCTTGAAGGGAGCGGGAGAGATACAGCAGTACTTC. It is translated as CASSLKGAGEIQQYF.

V and J are TRBV6-1 and TRBJ2-5; tentatively, D is TRBD1 or TRBD2 (6 bases each). Germline loops: CDR1 MNHNS, CDR2 SASEGT. Trimming cost V 4 bases and J 4 bases, with 16 bases left between them. The CDR3 loop spans 15 amino acids. CDR3 residues: CASSGTLGGRETQYF. The DNA for the CDR3 is TGTGCCAGCAGTGGAACCTTGGGGGGCAGAGAGACCCAGTACTTC.

The genes are TRBV10-3 and TRBJ2-5; D is possibly TRBD2 (6 bases). The germline CDR1 and CDR2 sequences are ENHRY and SYGVKD. The V end lost 6 bases, the J end lost 1 base, and 15 bases lay between the germline ends. The CDR3 runs to 15 residues. This chain's CDR3 is CAISRSVAAQETQYF. The CDR3 coding sequence is TGTGCCATCAGCCGTTCCGTAGCGGCCCAAGAGACCCAGTACTTC.

This rearrangement joins TRBV5-1 to TRBJ2-1, with D possibly being TRBD1 (5 bases). V lost 2 bases to trimming and J lost 4 bases, with 10 bases between them. The germline V gene encodes CDR1 SGHRS and CDR2 YFSETQ. This CDR3 is built from 14 residues. This CDR3 reads CASSLGQPYNEQFF. The CDR3 DNA sequence: TGCGCCAGCAGCTTAGGACAACCTTACAATGAGCAGTTCTTC.

The V call is TRBV7-8, the J call TRBJ2-7, with D tentatively TRBD1 (5 bases). Trimming took off 5 bases at V and 1 base at J, with 9 bases between the two ends. The CDR3 loop spans 13 amino acids. Germline CDR1 reads SGHVS; CDR2 reads FQNEAQ. The CDR3 bases are TGTGCCAGCAGCACACAGGTTTCCTACGAGCAGTACTTC. This encodes CASSTQVSYEQYF.

V is TRBV27 and J is TRBJ1-5, with TRBD1 as a possible D gene (6 bases). Per the germline V gene, CDR1 is MNHEY and CDR2 is SMNVEV (reference sequence). This CDR3 contains 15 residues. Trimming cost V 8 bases and J 2 bases, with 16 bases left between them. The CDR3 is CASYPGTSGNQPQHF. For the CDR3, the DNA is TGTGCCAGCTATCCCGGGACATCGGGCAATCAGCCCCAGCATTTT.

The V gene is TRBV9, the J gene TRBJ2-5, with D hard to call. Germline values: CDR1 SGDLS, CDR2 YYNGEE. The CDR3 consists of 13 residues. Trimming removed 0 bases at V and 5 bases at J, with 8 bases between. The CDR3 loop reads CASSVDRWETQYF. DNA of the CDR3: TGTGCCAGCAGCGTAGATCGGTGGGAGACCCAGTACTTC.

In its sample, this clone was seen once. This chain uses TRBV5-1 with TRBJ2-7; TRBD2 agrees at 14 bases. Germline values: CDR1 SGHRS, CDR2 YFSETQ. The CDR3 consists of 17 residues. The J segment lost 4 bases and the V segment lost 1 base, leaving 7 bases of the junction unmatched. The chain's CDR3 is CASSLMTGTSGGYEQYF. The CDR3 nucleotides read TGCGCCAGCAGCTTGATGACAGGGACTAGCGGGGGATACGAGCAGTACTTC.

The gene calls are TRBV9 and TRBJ2-2; TRBD2 might be the D (6 bases). CDR1 is SGDLS, CDR2 YYNGEE, per germline. V lost 7 bases, J lost 4 bases, and 11 bases lay in between. The CDR3 consists of 13 residues. The CDR3 DNA follows: TGTGCCAGCGGATCGGGGGTCACCGGGGAGCTGTTTTTT. As protein: CASGSGVTGELFF. Full variable domain (outside the CDR3, taken from reference TRBV9 and TRBJ2-2): DSGVTQTPKHLITATGQRVTLRCSPRSGDLSVYWYQQSLDQGLQFLIQYYNGEERAKGNILERFSAQQFPDLHSELNLSSLELGDSALYFCASGSGVTGELFFGEGSRLTVL.

This rearrangement joins TRBV30 to TRBJ2-2; no definite D call. CDR3 size: 12 residues. The germline V and J ends were trimmed by 2 bases and 1 base, with 2 bases remaining between them. CDR1 and CDR2 from the germline V gene are GTSNPN and SVGIG (reference sequence). CDR3 residues: CAWSRNTGELFF. CDR3 DNA sequence: TGTGCCTGGAGTCGGAACACCGGGGAGCTGTTTTTT.

This rearrangement joins TRBV7-2 to TRBJ2-1, with D possibly TRBD2 on 7 matching bases. The V gene's germline CDR1 is SGHTA and CDR2 FQGNSA. The CDR3 consists of 16 residues. V gave up 6 bases and J gave up 6 bases, with 21 bases separating them. The CDR3 is CASSDRRQGGGNEQFF. Written as DNA, the CDR3 is TGTGCCAGCAGTGACCGGAGGCAGGGAGGGGGCAATGAGCAGTTCTTC.

The chain employs TRBV18 and TRBJ1-2, with no clear D. This CDR3 contains 15 residues. The V end lost 2 bases, the J end lost 2 bases, and 12 bases lay between the germline ends. Germline lookup yields CDR1 KGHSH and CDR2 LQKENI. The CDR3 loop is CASSPGDRRNYGYTF. CDR3 in DNA: TGTGCCAGCTCACCAGGGGATAGGAGGAACTATGGCTACACCTTC.